This T cell receptor beta chain emerged from a study of blood T cell repertoires in COVID-19. Study at large: Samples taken during acute and convalescent COVID-19 were collected in the United States, Italy and Spain.

Profiled with immunoSEQ multiplex PCR; TCRdb holds only in-frame clones, not every one. There are approximately 530,000 clones in the sample; around nine tenths occur only once, and about 8% lies in the top ten. The CDR3 runs to 14 residues. Germline values: CDR1 SGHRS, CDR2 YFSETQ. Trimming shortened V by 0 bases and J by 6 bases, and 12 bases separated the two germline ends. Recruited during active infection, patients (from Seattle) were subsequently followed longitudinally. The material sequenced was peripheral blood. The sequence came from a woman between 50 and 59 years old with COVID-19, enrolled during active disease. This sequence joins TRBV5-1 and TRBJ1-2; D gene uncertain. The CDR3 bases are TGCGCCAGCAGCTTGGAACGGACTATGGATGGCTACACCTTC. This gives the protein CASSLERTMDGYTF.